The 23 T cell receptor beta chains reported below all come from one sample, sequenced in a study of blood T cell repertoires in COVID-19. Sequencing used immunoSEQ multiplex PCR; TCRdb keeps in-frame clones, though not all of them. This sample has about 200,000 clones, with around 92% found just once. The sample taken for sequencing was PBMCs or T cells enriched from blood (not recorded which). These receptors came from a young woman who had recovered from COVID-19.

The V and J genes are TRBV18 and TRBJ2-1; 9 nucleotides match TRBD1. The V segment lost 4 bases and the J segment 4 bases; nucleotides outside the gene matches: 17. Looked up from germline, CDR1 is KGHSH and CDR2 is LQKENI. CDR3 length: 19 residues. The CDR3 DNA reads as TGTGCCAGCTCACGGAGACAGGGGGTAGGCGGGGGCCTTTACAATGAGCAGTTCTTC. Translated: CASSRRQGVGGGLYNEQFF. The whole variable domain, remainder taken from reference TRBV18 and TRBJ2-1, is NAGVMQNPRHLVRRRGQEARLRCSPMKGHSHVYWYRQLPEEGLKFMVYLQKENIIDESGMPKERFSAEFPKEGPSILRIQQVVRGDSAAYFCASSRRQGVGGGLYNEQFFGPGTRLTVL.

CDR3 DNA sequence: TGTGCCAGCAGCGCCAATTCAGGGGCTGGAAACACCATATATTTT. Amino acid sequence: CASSANSGAGNTIYF. V usage is TRBV2 and J usage is TRBJ1-3; maybe TRBD1 (6 bases). CDR3 length equals 15 residues. Germline V CDR1 and CDR2: SNHLY, FYNNEI. The V end lost 6 bases, the J end lost 2 bases, and 14 bases lay between the germline ends.

The chain uses TRBV6-5 and TRBJ1-2; 7 bases align to TRBD1. V shed 6 bases and J 5 bases; nucleotides not matched to a gene: 6. CDR1 and CDR2 (germline): MNHEY, SVGAGI. The CDR3 sequence is 13 residues long. The CDR3 nucleotides read TGTGCCAGCAGGCCTGACAGGGAGTATGGCTACACCTTC. This codes for CASRPDREYGYTF.

This chain uses TRBV6-5 with TRBJ2-7; D might be TRBD1 (5 bases). The germline CDR1 and CDR2 sequences are MNHEY and SVGAGI. This CDR3 spans 14 amino acids. The V gene lost 0 bases and the J gene lost 3 bases, with 9 bases spanning the gap. The CDR3 region is CASSYSRQNYEQYF. CDR3 nucleotide sequence: TGTGCCAGCAGTTACTCAAGACAGAACTACGAGCAGTACTTC.

This clone has only one observation. The rearrangement uses TRBV18 and TRBJ1-2, with D maybe TRBD1 (5 bases). The CDR3 sequence is 16 residues long. V was shortened by 6 bases and J by 0 bases, with 17 bases between the two germline ends. Germline V gene lookup returns CDR1 KGHSH and CDR2 LQKENI. CDR3 residues: CASSQVLGPSNYGYTF. CDR3 sequence (DNA): TGTGCCAGCTCCCAAGTGCTGGGGCCCTCTAACTATGGCTACACCTTC.

J is TRBJ1-4 and V is TRBV27, with D perhaps matching TRBD1 (5 bases). V was trimmed by 2 bases and J by 8 bases, leaving 12 bases between them. The CDR3 runs 14 residues. Looked up from germline, CDR1 is MNHEY and CDR2 is SMNVEV (reference sequence). The CDR3 DNA reads as TGTGCCAGCAGTTTAAGGCCAAAGGGGGAAAAACTGTTTTTT. This gives the protein CASSLRPKGEKLFF.

This chain uses TRBV7-9 with TRBJ2-2; 7 positions match TRBD1. V dropped 5 bases and J dropped 2; count of bases not matched to a gene: 11. Per germline, CDR1 SEHNR and CDR2 FQNEAQ (reference sequence). The CDR3 totals 17 residues. The CDR3 bases are TGTGCCAGCAGCCAAACAACGACAGGGTCCAACACCGGGGAGCTGTTTTTT. Amino acids: CASSQTTTGSNTGELFF. The full variable domain, in which reference TRBV7-9 and TRBJ2-2 provide the parts outside the CDR3, is DTGVSQNPRHKITKRGQNVTFRCDPISEHNRLYWYRQTLGQGPEFLTYFQNEAQLEKSRLLSDRFSAERPKGSFSTLEIQRTEQGDSAMYLCASSQTTTGSNTGELFFGEGSRLTVL.

This chain links TRBV2 with TRBJ2-1; 10 nucleotides line up with TRBD2. From germline, CDR1 is SNHLY and CDR2 FYNNEI. V shed 3 bases and J 7 bases; nucleotides not matched to a gene: 9. This CDR3 is built from 16 residues. CDR3 residues: CASSDYKAGGRNEQFF. CDR3 nucleotide sequence: TGTGCCAGCAGTGACTACAAAGCGGGGGGGCGAAATGAGCAGTTCTTC.

This clone was counted a few times. V is TRBV6-5 and J is TRBJ2-3, with D unresolved. The CDR3 is made up of 12 amino acids. The germline V gene has CDR1 MNHEY and CDR2 SVGAGI. V was cut by 4 bases and J by 2 bases, with 4 bases left in between. The DNA of the CDR3 is TGTGCCAGCAGTTCTGTCACAGATACGCAGTATTTT. Translated, it gives CASSSVTDTQYF.

In its sample, this clone was seen a few times. The chain recombines TRBV28 with TRBJ1-2, with 7 bases matching TRBD1. With 2 bases clipped from V and 2 bases from J, the junction kept 2 bases outside the gene matches. The CDR3 covers 14 residues. Germline V gene lookup returns CDR1 MDHEN and CDR2 SYDVKM. As DNA, the CDR3 is TGTGCCAGCAGTTTAATGGACAGGAACTATGGCTACACCTTC. Its translation: CASSLMDRNYGYTF.

The chain combines TRBV12-3 or TRBV12-4 with TRBJ1-1; TRBD1 aligns across 7 bases. V lost 6 bases, J lost 5 bases, and 6 bases stayed unmatched. The CDR3 runs 13 residues. CDR3 protein: CASRDGQVTEAFF. Here the CDR3 DNA reads TGTGCCAGCAGGGACGGACAGGTGACTGAAGCTTTCTTT.

A few counts support this clone. One junction end does not reproduce the germline sequence, and a read error may be involved. The V gene is TRBV28, the J gene TRBJ1-2; 10 positions match TRBD1. Looked up from germline, CDR1 is MDHEN and CDR2 is SYDVKM. The CDR3 length is 13 residues. The CDR3 loop is CASSPDRGRFISF. Here the CDR3 DNA reads TGTGCCAGCAGTCCTGACAGGGGGCGATTTATTTCCTTC.

This clone has only a few counts. The rearrangement joins TRBV7-9 to TRBJ1-5, with TRBD1 identical over 8 bases. This CDR3 spans 14 amino acids. The V segment lost 5 bases and the J segment 6 bases; nucleotides outside the gene matches: 6. Germline assignment: CDR1 SEHNR and CDR2 FQNEAQ (reference sequence). The CDR3: CASSPQGGSQPQHF. The CDR3 coding sequence is TGTGCCAGCAGCCCACAGGGGGGAAGTCAGCCCCAGCATTTT.

V is TRBV2 and J is TRBJ2-1; 10 bases match TRBD1. Losses at the gene ends were 9 bases for V and 5 bases for J; bases not matched to a gene: 4. CDR1 is SNHLY and CDR2 is FYNNEI in the germline V gene. This CDR3 region has 13 residues. CDR3 residues: CARGQGWDNEQFF. As DNA, the CDR3 is TGTGCCAGGGGACAGGGGTGGGACAATGAGCAGTTCTTC.

J is TRBJ2-3 and V is TRBV18; 12 nucleotides agree with TRBD2. This CDR3 has 17 residues. Germline CDR1 is KGHSH and CDR2 is LQKENI. V lost 3 bases to trimming and J lost 6 bases; unmatched junction nucleotides: 10. CDR3 residues: CASSPRTLAGGQDTQYF. Here the CDR3 DNA reads TGTGCCAGCTCACCCAGAACCCTAGCGGGGGGGCAGGATACGCAGTATTTT.

The rearrangement links TRBV9 to TRBJ2-5, with D unresolved. This CDR3 comprises 13 residues. Germline lookup yields CDR1 SGDLS and CDR2 YYNGEE. V was pared by 0 bases and J by 5 bases, with 8 bases between. This CDR3 is CASSVASSETQYF. CDR3 sequence (DNA): TGTGCCAGCAGCGTAGCTAGTAGCGAGACCCAGTACTTC.

This chain connects TRBV5-1 to TRBJ2-2; no definite D call. V lost 1 base and J 5 bases, leaving 15 bases between the germline ends. Germline CDR1 and CDR2: SGHRS and YFSETQ. The CDR3 runs to 16 residues. In DNA, the CDR3 is TGCGCCAGCAGCTTGTCCGCCCAGTCAAATACCGGGGAGCTGTTTTTT. The encoded protein is CASSLSAQSNTGELFF.

The chain is built from TRBV2 and TRBJ2-7; possibly TRBD2 for D (7 bases). V lost 8 bases and J lost 2, with 13 bases in between. The germline gives CDR1 SNHLY, CDR2 FYNNEI. The CDR3 is made up of 13 amino acids. The DNA for the CDR3 is TGTGCCAGCGGGGGGGCCATGCCCTACGAGCAGTACTTC. Translation gives CASGGAMPYEQYF.

This clone was seen only once. V usage is TRBV7-9 and J usage is TRBJ1-1; D is possibly TRBD1 (5 bases). CDR3 length: 12 residues. The germline V gene encodes CDR1 SEHNR and CDR2 FQNEAQ (reference sequence). V was cut by 4 bases and J by 7 bases, with 10 bases left in between. CDR3 DNA sequence: TGTGCCAGCAGCTCTAGACAGCTTGAAGCTTTCTTT. Encoded protein: CASSSRQLEAFF. The variable domain in full, completed from reference TRBV7-9 and TRBJ1-1, reads DTGVSQNPRHKITKRGQNVTFRCDPISEHNRLYWYRQTLGQGPEFLTYFQNEAQLEKSRLLSDRFSAERPKGSFSTLEIQRTEQGDSAMYLCASSSRQLEAFFGQGTRLTVV.

This chain joins TRBV28 and TRBJ1-4, with a possible D match to TRBD1 (6 bases). Trimming left V 9 bases short and J 8 bases short, with 22 bases between. Germline values: CDR1 MDHEN, CDR2 SYDVKM. CDR3 length: 15 residues. DNA of the CDR3: TGTGCCAGTGGTACAGGGAAAGCGCGTGGAGAAAAACTGTTTTTT. As protein: CASGTGKARGEKLFF.

This rearrangement joins TRBV6-1 to TRBJ2-3, with D maybe TRBD2 (7 bases). Trimming shortened V by 3 bases and J by 0 bases, and 13 bases separated the two germline ends. This CDR3 is built from 16 residues. Germline V gene lookup returns CDR1 MNHNS and CDR2 SASEGT. CDR3 region: CASSDVPGGSTDTQYF. For the CDR3, the DNA is TGTGCCAGCAGTGACGTGCCGGGGGGCAGCACAGATACGCAGTATTTT.

CDR3 nucleotides: TGTGCCAGCTCACCCACTAGCGGGGCTCCCCAAGAGACCCAGTACTTC. It encodes CASSPTSGAPQETQYF. This chain connects TRBV18 to TRBJ2-5; 10 bases are shared with TRBD2. V lost 3 bases to trimming and J lost 1 base; unmatched junction nucleotides: 5. CDR1 is KGHSH, CDR2 LQKENI, per germline. This CDR3 contains 16 residues.

V usage is TRBV6-2 or TRBV6-3 and J usage is TRBJ2-1, with unresolved D. The CDR3 extends over 14 amino acids. Per the germline V gene, CDR1 is MNHEY and CDR2 is SVGEGT. Trimming shortened V by 6 bases and J by 0 bases, and 9 bases separated the two germline ends. The CDR3 reads CASSVAISYNEQFF. The CDR3 nucleotides are TGTGCCAGCAGCGTAGCTATCTCCTACAATGAGCAGTTCTTC.